The 2 T cell receptor beta chains listed next were all sequenced from one sample in a study of T-cell memory formation after mild COVID-19. TCRdb ran MiXCR on the 5' RACE reads and lists one entry per CDR3 protein. The table has about 470,000 distinct CDR3 sequences, about 20% seen once; the top ten hold approximately 13%. Sequencing input: PBMCs or a T cell subset sorted from them (not recorded which). The source of these receptors is an adult woman who had mild COVID-19 (a few samples of this study predate the infection). Cell type and time point are not known.

V gene TRBV5-1 combines with J gene TRBJ2-1, with 9 bases that match TRBD1. The germline CDR1 and CDR2 sequences are SGHRS and YFSETQ. Trimming removed 4 bases from V and 8 bases from J; junction bases left unmatched: 4. This CDR3 is 13 amino acids long. CDR3 coding DNA: TGCGCCAGCAGCATGGACAGGGGCTATGAGCAGTTCTTC. Translated, it gives CASSMDRGYEQFF.

This clonotype was observed a handful of times. This rearrangement joins TRBV4-1 to TRBJ2-7; TRBD2 agrees at 10 bases. The ends lost 2 bases at V and 3 bases at J; junction bases unmatched: 4. Per the germline V gene, CDR1 is MGHRA and CDR2 is YSYEKL. This CDR3 region has 15 residues. CDR3 DNA sequence: TGCGCCAGCAGCCAAACTAGCGGGGTTTTCTACGAGCAGTACTTC. Translated, it gives CASSQTSGVFYEQYF.